The rows below give T cell receptor beta chains drawn from one sample of a study of tumor and adjacent non-tumor tissue in lung cancer. Each CDR3 protein is one row after TCRdb ran MiXCR on the multiplex PCR reads. In the table there are under 150,000 distinct CDR3 sequences, roughly 66% of which are singletons. Material for sequencing was lung tumor tissue. The receptors shown here come from a man aged 55-75 years with small cell lung cancer. Both conserved end residues are part of each CDR3. A D gene is named only where the DNA matches it firmly. Where a row states a size, it is once, few, many or the class of an expanded clone; other rows omit it.

clone size: few; CDR3 length: 15; V gene: TRBV10-3; J gene: TRBJ2-1; D gene: TRBD2; CDR3 protein: CAIRTSSGAYNEQFF; CDR3 DNA: TGTGCCATCAGGACTTCTAGCGGAGCCTACAATGAGCAGTTCTTC
clone size: few; CDR3 length: 18; V gene: TRBV7-9; J gene: TRBJ2-4; D gene: TRBD1; CDR3 protein: CASSLARVQGDRKNIQYF; CDR3 DNA: TGTGCCAGCAGCTTAGCGCGTGTACAGGGGGACAGAAAAAACATTCAGTACTTC
clone size: .; CDR3 length: 15; V gene: TRBV7-8; J gene: TRBJ2-6; D gene: .; CDR3 protein: CASGLRVSGANVLTF; CDR3 DNA: TGTGCCAGCGGCTTGAGGGTGTCCGGGGCCAACGTCCTGACTTTC
clone size: .; CDR3 length: 16; V gene: TRBV20-1; J gene: TRBJ2-2; D gene: .; CDR3 protein: CSARDPTRTATGELFF; CDR3 DNA: TGCAGTGCTAGAGATCCTACCAGGACAGCGACCGGGGAACTGTTTTTT
clone size: .; CDR3 length: 15; V gene: TRBV11-3; J gene: TRBJ2-1; D gene: TRBD2; CDR3 protein: CACSSNGRGYLEQFF; CDR3 DNA: TGTGCCTGCAGCTCAAACGGGAGGGGATACTTGGAGCAGTTCTTC
clone size: once; CDR3 length: 15; V gene: TRBV20-1; J gene: TRBJ2-3; D gene: .; CDR3 protein: CSAESRIENTETQYF; CDR3 DNA: TGCAGCGCTGAGAGCAGAATAGAAAACACAGAAACGCAGTATTTT
clone size: .; CDR3 length: 16; V gene: TRBV20-1; J gene: TRBJ1-6; D gene: .; CDR3 protein: CSAREIEATLHSPLHF; CDR3 DNA: TGCAGTGCTAGAGAAATCGAGGCAACCCTCCATTCACCCCTCCACTTT
clone size: once; CDR3 length: 14; V gene: TRBV6-1; J gene: TRBJ1-1; D gene: .; CDR3 protein: CASSERHRNTEAFF; CDR3 DNA: TGTGCCAGCAGTGAACGACACAGAAACACTGAAGCTTTCTTT
clone size: .; CDR3 length: 12; V gene: TRBV11-2; J gene: TRBJ2-3; D gene: .; CDR3 protein: CANSPITDMQYF; CDR3 DNA: TGTGCCAACAGCCCGATCACAGATATGCAGTATTTT
clone size: .; CDR3 length: 16; V gene: TRBV5-1; J gene: TRBJ2-2; D gene: .; CDR3 protein: CASSLVGGLNTEELIF; CDR3 DNA: TGCGCCAGCAGCTTGGTCGGGGGACTGAACACCGAGGAGCTGATTTTT
clone size: .; CDR3 length: 14; V gene: TRBV6-1; J gene: TRBJ2-5; D gene: TRBD2; CDR3 protein: CAGVELAGGETQYF; CDR3 DNA: TGTGCCGGCGTCGAGCTTGCGGGAGGTGAGACCCAGTACTTC
clone size: .; CDR3 length: 16; V gene: TRBV5-6; J gene: TRBJ2-7; D gene: TRBD1; CDR3 protein: CASSLGGRGLYNEQYF; CDR3 DNA: TGTGCCAGCAGCTTGGGGGGCAGGGGGCTATACAATGAGCAGTACTTC
clone size: many; CDR3 length: 11; V gene: TRBV6-1; J gene: TRBJ1-5; D gene: TRBD1; CDR3 protein: CASSDRGTQHF; CDR3 DNA: TGTGCCAGCAGTGACAGGGGGACCCAGCATTTT
clone size: .; CDR3 length: 13; V gene: TRBV12-3/TRBV12-4; J gene: TRBJ1-1; D gene: .; CDR3 protein: CASSLYGTSEAFF; CDR3 DNA: TGTGCCAGCAGTTTGTACGGGACAAGCGAGGCTTTCTTT
clone size: few; CDR3 length: 15; V gene: TRBV11-2; J gene: TRBJ1-2; D gene: .; CDR3 protein: CASSANEAPNYGYTF; CDR3 DNA: TGTGCCAGCAGCGCGAATGAGGCTCCTAACTATGGCTACACCTTC
clone size: .; CDR3 length: 13; V gene: TRBV7-9; J gene: TRBJ2-5; D gene: TRBD2; CDR3 protein: CASSLGEGETQYF; CDR3 DNA: TGTGCCAGCAGCTTGGGGGAGGGAGAGACCCAGTACTTC
clone size: .; CDR3 length: 13; V gene: TRBV6-1; J gene: TRBJ1-1; D gene: .; CDR3 protein: CASSGTDLTEAFF; CDR3 DNA: TGTGCCAGCAGTGGGACAGACTTAACTGAAGCTTTCTTT
clone size: .; CDR3 length: 18; V gene: TRBV20-1; J gene: TRBJ2-2; D gene: .; CDR3 protein: CSARDHWGNGGDTGELFF; CDR3 DNA: TGCAGTGCTAGAGATCATTGGGGGAACGGTGGAGACACCGGGGAGCTGTTTTTT
clone size: .; CDR3 length: 21; V gene: TRBV12-5; J gene: TRBJ2-1; D gene: .; CDR3 protein: CASGLESSKATALSSYNDQFF; CDR3 DNA: TGTGCCAGTGGTTTGGAAAGTAGTAAGGCGACGGCCTTGAGCTCCTACAATGACCAGTTCTTC
clone size: once; CDR3 length: 17; V gene: TRBV10-3; J gene: TRBJ2-5; D gene: .; CDR3 protein: CAISESRADPWQETQYF; CDR3 DNA: TGTGCCATCAGTGAGTCGAGGGCAGATCCCTGGCAAGAGACCCAGTACTTC